A single sample is the source of the 26 T cell receptor beta chains below, sequenced in a study of cytomegalovirus exposure and HLA in healthy donors. This PCR relied on a set of 60 Vbeta primers and 13 Jbeta primers. The protocol was immunoSEQ multiplex PCR, while the TCRdb copy is restricted to in-frame clones and leaves out a portion. The table has approximately 140,000 clones, about 81% seen once. Source material: PBMCs. The receptors originated from a middle-aged woman in good health and CMV-seropositive.

This chain joins TRBV5-1 and TRBJ1-1; no clear D. Trimming pared 2 bases from V and 0 bases from J, leaving 8 bases between. Germline V gives CDR1 SGHRS, CDR2 YFSETQ. CDR3 length: 14 residues. This chain's CDR3 is CASSFNSMNTEAFF. Here the CDR3 DNA reads TGCGCCAGCAGCTTTAACAGCATGAACACTGAAGCTTTCTTT.

The gene calls are TRBV28 and TRBJ2-7, with D maybe TRBD2 (6 bases). Germline CDR1 reads MDHEN; CDR2 reads SYDVKM. V lost 5 bases and J 3 bases, leaving 11 bases between the germline ends. The CDR3 runs to 13 residues. The chain's CDR3 is CASSLGTFYEQYF. The CDR3 DNA reads as TGTGCCAGCAGTCTGGGGACTTTCTACGAGCAGTACTTC.

The CDR3 spells CASSGLSGANVLTF. As DNA, the CDR3 is TGTGCCAGCAGCGGTTTATCTGGGGCCAACGTCCTGACTTTC. The V and J genes are TRBV9 and TRBJ2-6; D call uncertain. There are 14 residues in the CDR3. Looked up from germline, CDR1 is SGDLS and CDR2 is YYNGEE. Trimming removed 3 bases at V and 1 base at J, with 5 bases between.

The chain has TRBV5-4 and TRBJ2-7; 10 nucleotides align to TRBD2. The V segment lost 1 base and the J segment 7 bases; nucleotides outside the gene matches: 14. Germline V gives CDR1 SGHNT, CDR2 YYREEE (reference sequence). This CDR3 has 17 residues. CDR3 DNA: TGTGCCAGCAGCTTGCCCTCTAGCGGGGGAGCTCCTACGGAGCAGTACTTC. This translates into CASSLPSSGGAPTEQYF. Filled out from reference TRBV5-4 and TRBJ2-7, the complete variable domain reads ETGVTQSPTHLIKTRGQQVTLRCSSQSGHNTVSWYQQALGQGPQFIFQYYREEENGRGNFPPRFSGLQFPNYSSELNVNALELDDSALYLCASSLPSSGGAPTEQYFGPGTRLTVT.

This clone was detected a few times. The chain couples TRBV6-5 to TRBJ2-7, with 7 positions matching TRBD2. This CDR3 has 14 residues. The V and J ends lost 3 bases and 2 bases, in that order; junction bases with no gene match: 4. Germline V gives CDR1 MNHEY, CDR2 SVGAGI. CDR3 residues: CASSYAGEAYEQYF. CDR3 nucleotide sequence: TGTGCCAGCAGTTATGCGGGAGAGGCCTACGAGCAGTACTTC.

The chain couples TRBV11-2 to TRBJ1-5; D call uncertain. V gave up 3 bases and J gave up 4 bases, with 13 bases separating them. The CDR3 runs 15 residues. The germline gives CDR1 SGHAT, CDR2 FQNNGV. The CDR3 DNA reads TGTGCCAGCAGCTTGGTAAGCACGGGAAATCAGCCCCAGCATTTT. Residues: CASSLVSTGNQPQHF.

The sample holds a few counts of this clone. The rearrangement joins TRBV5-1 to TRBJ2-5, with a possible D match to TRBD1 (6 bases). CDR1 and CDR2 from the germline V gene are SGHRS and YFSETQ. The length of the CDR3 is 16 residues. Deletions cut 0 bases from V and 1 base from J, with 13 bases between. The CDR3 here is CASSLGSGGPQETQYF. The CDR3 DNA is TGCGCCAGCAGCTTGGGAAGTGGGGGCCCCCAAGAGACCCAGTACTTC. The variable domain in full, completed from reference TRBV5-1 and TRBJ2-5, reads KAGVTQTPRYLIKTRGQQVTLSCSPISGHRSVSWYQQTPGQGLQFLFEYFSETQRNKGNFPGRFSGRQFSNSRSEMNVSTLELGDSALYLCASSLGSGGPQETQYFGPGTRLLVL.

V usage is TRBV6-5 and J usage is TRBJ2-1; TRBD2 matches at 7 bases. Unmatched junction bases numbered 4, after V lost 5 bases and J lost 0 bases. Germline V gives CDR1 MNHEY, CDR2 SVGAGI. The CDR3 runs to 15 residues. CDR3 DNA sequence: TGTGCCAGCAGTGCTAGCGGATTCTCCTACAATGAGCAGTTCTTC. Protein product: CASSASGFSYNEQFF.

The V gene is TRBV19, the J gene TRBJ2-3; D gene uncertain. Germline CDR1 LNHDA, CDR2 SQIVND (reference sequence). The CDR3 is 12 amino acids. V lost 6 bases to trimming and J lost 1 base, with 5 bases between them. CDR3 sequence (DNA): TGTGCCAGTAGCCGTCGCACAGATACGCAGTATTTT. It codes for CASSRRTDTQYF. Together with reference TRBV19 and TRBJ2-3, the CDR3 gives the full variable domain: DGGITQSPKYLFRKEGQNVTLSCEQNLNHDAMYWYRQDPGQGLRLIYYSQIVNDFQKGDIAEGYSVSREKKESFPLTVTSAQKNPTAFYLCASSRRTDTQYFGPGTRLTVL.

The gene calls are TRBV28 and TRBJ2-1; TRBD2 matches at 9 bases. The V segment lost 5 bases and the J segment 1 base; nucleotides outside the gene matches: 3. Germline lookup yields CDR1 MDHEN and CDR2 SYDVKM. The CDR3 loop spans 15 amino acids. The CDR3 DNA is TGTGCCAGCAGTCCGCTAGCGGGGTCCTACAATGAGCAGTTCTTC. Amino acid sequence: CASSPLAGSYNEQFF.

This clone was picked up a small number of times. The rearrangement joins TRBV6-6 to TRBJ1-2; 8 nucleotides match TRBD1. Trimming removed 8 bases from V and 6 bases from J; junction bases left unmatched: 8. This CDR3 spans 13 amino acids. Germline V gene sequence: CDR1 MNHNY, CDR2 SVGAGI (reference sequence). CDR3 nucleotide sequence: TGTGCCAGCCACACCGGGACAGGAGATGGCTACACCTTC. This encodes CASHTGTGDGYTF.

The CDR3: CAWSVRRENDEQFF. The CDR3 nucleotides read TGTGCCTGGAGTGTACGTAGGGAGAACGATGAGCAGTTCTTC. The V and J genes are TRBV30 and TRBJ2-1, with D perhaps matching TRBD2 (5 bases). Trimming left V 0 bases short and J 8 bases short, with 14 bases between. This CDR3 has 14 residues. Germline V CDR1 and CDR2: GTSNPN, SVGIG (reference sequence).

The rearrangement joins TRBV9 to TRBJ1-2; D is perhaps TRBD1 (6 bases). V was pared by 2 bases and J by 4 bases, with 18 bases between. This CDR3 is 16 amino acids long. Germline V gene sequence: CDR1 SGDLS, CDR2 YYNGEE. The CDR3: CASSVAQEQGFYGYTF. DNA for the CDR3: TGTGCCAGCAGCGTCGCTCAGGAACAGGGCTTCTATGGCTACACCTTC.

Only a few counts were recorded for this clone. The chain has TRBV6-5 and TRBJ1-6; D perhaps matches TRBD1 (5 bases). Trimming shortened V by 2 bases and J by 7 bases, and 12 bases separated the two germline ends. CDR3 length: 15 amino acids. Germline CDR1 reads MNHEY; CDR2 reads SVGAGI. CDR3 DNA: TGTGCCAGCAGTTACATAGGACAAGAAAATTCACCCCTCCACTTT. Its translation is CASSYIGQENSPLHF.

V and J are TRBV5-1 and TRBJ2-1; a weak D match, TRBD2 (6 bases). This CDR3 contains 16 residues. Trimming cost V 1 base and J 5 bases, with 16 bases left between them. Per germline, CDR1 SGHRS and CDR2 YFSETQ. DNA of the CDR3: TGCGCCAGCAGCTTGCCCCCGGGACTCCCTAACAATGAGCAGTTCTTC. Translation: CASSLPPGLPNNEQFF.

The V gene is TRBV7-9, the J gene TRBJ1-1, with D possibly TRBD1 on 5 matching bases. This CDR3 is built from 16 residues. CDR1 is SEHNR, CDR2 FQNEAQ, per germline (reference sequence). The V and J ends lost 1 base and 3 bases respectively, with 15 bases between them. CDR3 protein: CASSLGYRTRDTEAFF. The CDR3 coding sequence is TGTGCCAGCAGCTTAGGGTACAGGACACGGGACACTGAAGCTTTCTTT.

The V and J genes are TRBV18 and TRBJ1-6; the D gene is possibly TRBD1 (5 bases). CDR1 is KGHSH and CDR2 is LQKENI in the germline V gene. Trimming pared 4 bases from V and 6 bases from J, leaving 19 bases between. The length of the CDR3 is 17 residues. The CDR3 region has the DNA TGTGCCAGCTCACGGATGCGGGACGCTGGATTTAATTCACCCCTCCACTTT. Amino acids: CASSRMRDAGFNSPLHF.

The chain joins TRBV27 to TRBJ2-7; the match to TRBD1 covers 10 bases. The CDR3 is 15 amino acids. The J segment lost 2 bases and the V segment lost 5 bases, leaving 6 bases of the junction unmatched. The germline V gene encodes CDR1 MNHEY and CDR2 SMNVEV (reference sequence). The CDR3 DNA reads TGTGCCAGCAGTGGAAGGGGACAGGGGACCTACGAGCAGTACTTC. Amino acids: CASSGRGQGTYEQYF.

The genes are TRBV5-1 and TRBJ1-2; 9 positions agree with TRBD1. Germline lookup yields CDR1 SGHRS and CDR2 YFSETQ. V lost 2 bases to trimming and J lost 2 bases; unmatched junction nucleotides: 7. The CDR3 has 16 amino acids. CDR3 sequence (DNA): TGCGCCAGCAGCTTCTCTACAGGGGGCATAAACTATGGCTACACCTTC. Translation: CASSFSTGGINYGYTF.

On this clone: One junction end does not reproduce the germline sequence, and a read error may be involved. The chain carries TRBV7-9 and TRBJ1-2; TRBD1 is a possible D gene (6 bases). The germline CDR1 and CDR2 sequences are SEHNR and FQNEAQ (reference sequence). This CDR3 has 11 residues. In DNA form, the CDR3 reads TGTGCCAGCAGCTTAGATCGGGACAAGGACTTC. Protein sequence: CASSLDRDKDF.

The rearrangement joins TRBV6-5 to TRBJ1-2; 12 nucleotides align to TRBD1. Germline-derived CDR1 and CDR2 are MNHEY and SVGAGI. CDR3 size: 15 residues. V trimming: 6 bases; J trimming: 7 bases; junction bases outside the gene matches: 9. CDR3 coding DNA: TGTGCCAGCAGGGTAGGGGACAGGGGGCTCCGTGGCTACACCTTC. Translating gives CASRVGDRGLRGYTF.

The gene calls are TRBV5-5 and TRBJ1-4; D is unclear. Germline-derived CDR1 and CDR2 are SGHKS and YYEKEE (reference sequence). CDR3 size: 13 residues. The V and J ends lost 4 bases and 7 bases respectively, with 11 bases between them. The CDR3 nucleotides read TGTGCCAGCAGCCCCACTGCGGGTGAAAAACTGTTTTTT. It specifies CASSPTAGEKLFF.

The V gene is TRBV6-1, the J gene TRBJ1-2; 7 positions agree with TRBD1. CDR1 is MNHNS, CDR2 SASEGT, per germline. This CDR3 has 15 amino acids. V lost 2 bases to trimming and J lost 4 bases; unmatched junction nucleotides: 7. The CDR3 region is CASSESAGQPYGYTF. In DNA, the CDR3 is TGTGCCAGCAGTGAATCTGCGGGACAGCCCTATGGCTACACCTTC.

The chain uses TRBV7-9 and TRBJ2-3; D not certain. V lost 5 bases to trimming and J lost 7 bases, with 13 bases between them. The CDR3 has 13 amino acids. Germline loops: CDR1 SEHNR, CDR2 FQNEAQ (reference sequence). The CDR3 here is CASSLNTANTQYF. The CDR3, as DNA: TGTGCCAGCAGCCTTAATACAGCCAATACGCAGTATTTT.

This chain uses TRBV29-1 with TRBJ1-1; D is perhaps TRBD1 (6 bases). Trimming stripped 0 bases from V and 1 base from J, with 21 bases between. The CDR3 has 18 amino acids. The germline V gene has CDR1 SQVTM and CDR2 ANQGSEA. The DNA for the CDR3 is TGCAGCGTTGAAGATCCTTCCGGGGGGGGCGAGTGGAACACTGAAGCTTTCTTT. This translates into CSVEDPSGGGEWNTEAFF.

This clone was detected only once. The genes are TRBV15 and TRBJ1-2; unclear D gene. The CDR3 covers 13 residues. Per the germline V gene, CDR1 is LNHNV and CDR2 is YYDKDF (reference sequence). Trimming took off 1 base at V and 2 bases at J, with 5 bases between the two ends. CDR3 DNA sequence: TGTGCCACCAGCAGAGCTCAGAACTATGGCTACACCTTC. Translated, it gives CATSRAQNYGYTF.